These 27 T cell receptor beta chains were all obtained from the same sample, sequenced in a study of T cell repertoires in cytomegalovirus infection. MiXCR, run by TCRdb on the reads, gives a single entry per CDR3 protein. The data show some 180,000 distinct CDR3 sequences, less than 9.5% seen once. The sample taken for sequencing was PBMCs. These TCRs come from a human donor in good health (CMV status not recorded). Some clones in this sample may be carry-over from other donors' samples.

This clonotype was detected many times. The rearrangement links TRBV7-2 to TRBJ2-7; D may be TRBD2 (5 bases). The germline V gene encodes CDR1 SGHTA and CDR2 FQGNSA. Trimming removed 1 base from V and 2 bases from J, with 12 bases in between. The CDR3 length is 15 residues. CDR3 residues: CASSLEAGPPYEQYF. CDR3 DNA: TGTGCCAGCAGCTTAGAGGCGGGCCCGCCCTACGAGCAGTACTTC.

The CDR3 reads CASSQASGGFGTQYF. The CDR3, as DNA: TGTGCCAGCAGCCAAGCGTCAGGGGGCTTCGGGACCCAGTACTTC. The chain recombines TRBV14 with TRBJ2-5; 8 bases align to TRBD1. Germline-derived CDR1 and CDR2 are SGHDN and FVKESK. The CDR3 spans 15 residues. V trimming: 1 base; J trimming: 7 bases; junction bases outside the gene matches: 8.

As concerns this clonotype: This clone may be a read error of a much larger clone one base away. This chain links TRBV28 with TRBJ1-5; D remains unclear. Trimming removed 6 bases at V and 0 bases at J, with 3 bases between. The length of the CDR3 is 12 residues. Germline-derived CDR1 and CDR2 are MDHEN and SYDVKM. The CDR3 sequence is CASRVSNQPQHF. CDR3 nucleotides: TGTGCCAGCAGGGTTAGCAATCAGCCCCAGCATTTT. The full variable domain, with the rest looked up from reference TRBV28 and TRBJ1-5, is DVKVTQSSRYLVKRTGEKVFLECVQDMDHENMFWYRQDPGLGLRLIYFSYDVKMKEKGDIPEGYSVSREKKERFSLILESASTNQTSMYLCASRVSNQPQHFGDGTRLSIL.

In its sample, this clonotype was seen many times. The rearrangement links TRBV7-6 to TRBJ2-7, with D perhaps matching TRBD1 (6 bases). Trimming left V 2 bases short and J 5 bases short, with 16 bases between. Germline-derived CDR1 and CDR2 are SGHVS and FNYEAQ. This CDR3 spans 15 amino acids. The CDR3 DNA reads TGTGCCAGCAGCTTAAGTTCCCAGGGGAACCACGAGCAGTACTTC. It specifies CASSLSSQGNHEQYF.

The sample holds many counts of this clonotype. The rearrangement links TRBV7-9 to TRBJ1-6, with unresolved D. Germline V lookup: CDR1 SEHNR, CDR2 FQNEAQ (reference sequence). The CDR3 has 16 amino acids. V dropped 4 bases and J dropped 2 bases, with 12 bases sitting between them. This CDR3 reads CASSSSSVAYNSPLHF. CDR3 sequence (DNA): TGTGCCAGCAGCTCCTCTTCAGTAGCCTATAATTCACCCCTCCACTTT.

V is TRBV11-2 and J is TRBJ1-1; 8 bases align to TRBD1. The germline gives CDR1 SGHAT, CDR2 FQNNGV. The CDR3 has 15 residues. Unmatched junction bases numbered 6, after V lost 3 bases and J lost 3 bases. CDR3 loop: CASSFLTGGYTEAFF. In nucleotides, the CDR3 is TGTGCCAGCAGCTTCCTCACAGGGGGTTACACTGAAGCTTTCTTT.

The table lists this clonotype with many counts. The chain recombines TRBV7-3 with TRBJ2-7, with 10 bases fitting TRBD2. Germline loops: CDR1 SGHTA, CDR2 FQGTGA. Germline trimming cut 4 bases from V and 6 bases from J; bases unmatched to any gene: 21. The CDR3 spans 19 residues. As DNA, the CDR3 is TGTGCCAGCAGCTCTACTTACCCGGGGGCTAGCGGGAGCACTTTCGAGCAGTACTTC. This translates into CASSSTYPGASGSTFEQYF.

This clonotype was recorded many times. The V call is TRBV6-2 or TRBV6-3, the J call TRBJ1-6; D is unresolved. This CDR3 contains 14 residues. Germline V CDR1 and CDR2: MNHEY, SVGEGT. V was cut by 2 bases and J by 3 bases, with 5 bases left in between. CDR3 loop: CASSYRNYNSPLHF. As DNA, the CDR3 is TGTGCCAGCAGTTACCGGAACTATAATTCACCCCTCCACTTT.

A few counts support this clonotype. This chain uses TRBV28 with TRBJ2-2; maybe TRBD2 (5 bases). Germline V gene sequence: CDR1 MDHEN, CDR2 SYDVKM. This CDR3 is built from 14 residues. V lost 5 bases to trimming and J lost 2 bases, with 9 bases between them. The DNA for the CDR3 is TGTGCCAGCAGTGGGAGCCAAAACACCGGGGAGCTGTTTTTT. Translation gives CASSGSQNTGELFF.

This clonotype was seen repeatedly, ten times or more. This chain uses TRBV7-6 with TRBJ2-5; TRBD2 matches 11 bases. Germline trimming cut 5 bases from V and 5 bases from J; bases unmatched to any gene: 13. Germline loops: CDR1 SGHVS, CDR2 FNYEAQ. This CDR3 spans 17 amino acids. CDR3 DNA sequence: TGTGCCAGCAGCGCGGGACTAGCGGAACACACTGGGGAGACCCAGTACTTC. Translating gives CASSAGLAEHTGETQYF.

This sequence joins TRBV5-8 and TRBJ2-5, with D maybe TRBD2 (6 bases). This CDR3 has 14 residues. Germline V gene lookup returns CDR1 SGHTS and CDR2 YDEGEE. With 1 base removed from V and 5 bases from J, the gap between germline ends came to 12 bases. In DNA, the CDR3 is TGTGCCAGCAGCTTGCGGGGACTCGAGGAGACCCAGTACTTC. Translating gives CASSLRGLEETQYF.

This clonotype was found many times. The chain couples TRBV7-6 to TRBJ2-7; D tentatively fits TRBD1 or TRBD2 (5 bases each). Trimming left V 5 bases short and J 2 bases short, with 10 bases between. The CDR3 is made up of 13 amino acids. In germline, CDR1 is SGHVS, CDR2 FNYEAQ. The CDR3 DNA sequence: TGTGCCAGCAGCGGGACGGAAACCTACGAGCAGTACTTC. This encodes CASSGTETYEQYF.

This clonotype was found many times. The chain recombines TRBV2 with TRBJ1-5, with D tentatively TRBD1 (5 bases). There are 15 residues in the CDR3. Germline V lookup: CDR1 SNHLY, CDR2 FYNNEI. Trimming removed 4 bases at V and 4 bases at J, with 14 bases between. The DNA of the CDR3 is TGTGCCAGCAGTGGGACGGGGGTTAGGAATCAGCCCCAGCATTTT. Its protein is CASSGTGVRNQPQHF.

This clonotype was detected many times. V usage is TRBV29-1 and J usage is TRBJ2-3; D might be TRBD1 (8 bases). V gave up 2 bases and J gave up 3 bases, with 15 bases separating them. The CDR3 has 15 amino acids. CDR1 is SQVTM, CDR2 ANQGSEA, per germline. The CDR3 loop reads CSVERQGTTTDTQYF. In DNA form, the CDR3 reads TGCAGCGTTGAAAGACAGGGGACTACTACAGATACGCAGTATTTT.

The sample holds a few counts of this clonotype. J is TRBJ2-7 and V is TRBV6-6; 10 bases match TRBD1. Trimming at V came to 7 bases and at J to 4 bases, leaving 7 bases not matched to a gene. CDR1 is MNHNY, CDR2 SVGAGI, per germline (reference sequence). This CDR3 is built from 14 residues. The CDR3 DNA follows: TGTGCCAGCAACCAGGACAGGGGGAATTACGAGCAGTACTTC. Translated, it gives CASNQDRGNYEQYF.

This clonotype appeared many times. The V call is TRBV7-2, the J call TRBJ1-1; TRBD1 matches at 10 bases. Trimming took 10 bases from V and 3 from J; bases not matched to a gene: 8. CDR3 length: 14 residues. CDR1 is SGHTA and CDR2 is FQGNSA in the germline V gene. This chain's CDR3 is CAIDRGLSDTEAFF. The CDR3 DNA follows: TGTGCCATAGACAGGGGGCTTAGCGACACTGAAGCTTTCTTT.

This clonotype was counted ten times or more. The J gene is TRBJ1-1, the V gene TRBV7-2; no clear D. CDR1 SGHTA and CDR2 FQGNSA come from the germline V gene. The length of the CDR3 is 14 residues. V lost 1 base to trimming and J lost 1 base, with 7 bases between them. The CDR3 nucleotides are TGTGCCAGCAGCTTAGGACTGACGAACACTGAAGCTTTCTTT. Amino acid sequence: CASSLGLTNTEAFF.

There are many counts of this clonotype. The rearrangement links TRBV7-2 to TRBJ1-5; no definite D call. The CDR3 loop spans 15 amino acids. V gave up 1 base and J gave up 0 bases, with 7 bases separating them. Germline lookup yields CDR1 SGHTA and CDR2 FQGNSA. CDR3 nucleotide sequence: TGTGCCAGCAGCTTAGGGCTGACTAGCAATCAGCCCCAGCATTTT. This sequence encodes CASSLGLTSNQPQHF.

By sample fraction, this clonotype is medium-sized. This chain links TRBV7-2 with TRBJ1-5, with TRBD1 matching 7 bases. Germline CDR1 is SGHTA and CDR2 is FQGNSA. The length of the CDR3 is 13 residues. The junction had 6 bases not matched to a gene; V was cut back by 2 bases and J by 11 bases. As DNA, the CDR3 is TGTGCCAGCAGCTTATTGGGACAGCAAGCCCAGCATTTT. Its translation is CASSLLGQQAQHF.

This clonotype was observed at least ten times. The gene calls are TRBV5-1 and TRBJ2-7, with a possible D match to TRBD1 (5 bases). The CDR3 covers 13 residues. Germline CDR1 is SGHRS and CDR2 is YFSETQ. Trimming stripped 4 bases from V and 2 bases from J, with 10 bases between. The CDR3 nucleotides read TGCGCCAGCAGCCCCGGCAGGGCCTACGAGCAGTACTTC. It codes for CASSPGRAYEQYF.

This chain joins TRBV19 and TRBJ1-5; 8 nucleotides agree with TRBD1. Germline V gives CDR1 LNHDA, CDR2 SQIVND (reference sequence). The CDR3 runs to 19 residues. The V gene end was trimmed by 3 bases and the J gene end by 3 bases; junction bases not matched to a gene: 16. This CDR3 is CASSIPFSPGQGFNQPQHF. The CDR3 DNA follows: TGTGCCAGTAGTATCCCTTTCTCTCCTGGACAGGGATTCAATCAGCCCCAGCATTTT.

This clonotype occurred a few times. This chain connects TRBV12-3 or TRBV12-4 to TRBJ1-6, with D uncertain. This CDR3 spans 17 amino acids. Trimming shortened V by 2 bases and J by 2 bases, and 13 bases separated the two germline ends. CDR3: CASSLFLQDPYNSPLHF. CDR3 coding DNA: TGTGCCAGCAGTTTATTTCTCCAGGACCCCTATAATTCACCCCTCCACTTT.

This clonotype came up many times. The J gene is TRBJ2-3, the V gene TRBV7-2; D unresolved. The V gene's germline CDR1 is SGHTA and CDR2 FQGNSA. V lost 2 bases to trimming and J lost 6 bases, with 6 bases between them. The CDR3 covers 12 residues. This CDR3 is CASSLFRDTQYF. The CDR3 DNA reads as TGTGCCAGCAGCTTATTTAGGGATACGCAGTATTTT.

About this clonotype itself: A single base separates this from a much larger clone, so it may be a read error. The chain employs TRBV5-6 and TRBJ1-5; D uncertain. Germline V CDR1 and CDR2: SGHDT, YYEEEE. V was shortened by 0 bases and J by 6 bases, with 13 bases between the two germline ends. There are 15 residues in the CDR3. The CDR3 nucleotides read TGTGCCAGCAGCTTGGCCAACGAAGGACCTCAGCCCCAGCATTTT. This encodes CASSLANEGPQPQHF.

There are a few counts of this clonotype. The CDR3 here is CASRRSRQWTDTQYF. The DNA for the CDR3 is TGTGCCAGCAGACGCTCCAGGCAGTGGACAGATACGCAGTATTTT. The chain joins TRBV7-2 to TRBJ2-3; D is uncertain. Germline CDR1 and CDR2: SGHTA and FQGNSA. The CDR3 runs 15 residues. Trimming pared 6 bases from V and 3 bases from J, leaving 16 bases between.

This clonotype was counted only a few times. This rearrangement joins TRBV7-2 to TRBJ1-6; 7 bases fit TRBD1. The CDR3 is made up of 11 amino acids. The J segment lost 11 bases and the V segment lost 5 bases, leaving 0 bases of the junction unmatched. The germline V gene encodes CDR1 SGHTA and CDR2 FQGNSA. CDR3 protein: CASSQGAPLHF. CDR3 nucleotides: TGTGCCAGCAGCCAGGGGGCACCCCTCCACTTT.

This clonotype was detected ten times or more. One end of the junction fails to match germline, which may point to a read error. The V and J genes are TRBV4-3 and TRBJ2-5; 10 nucleotides agree with TRBD1. Germline V gives CDR1 LGHNA, CDR2 YSLEER. The CDR3 totals 14 residues. CDR3 in amino acids: CASSQDRGLETQYF. DNA of the CDR3: TGTGCCAGCAGTCAAGACAGGGGGCTGGAGACCCAGTACTTC.